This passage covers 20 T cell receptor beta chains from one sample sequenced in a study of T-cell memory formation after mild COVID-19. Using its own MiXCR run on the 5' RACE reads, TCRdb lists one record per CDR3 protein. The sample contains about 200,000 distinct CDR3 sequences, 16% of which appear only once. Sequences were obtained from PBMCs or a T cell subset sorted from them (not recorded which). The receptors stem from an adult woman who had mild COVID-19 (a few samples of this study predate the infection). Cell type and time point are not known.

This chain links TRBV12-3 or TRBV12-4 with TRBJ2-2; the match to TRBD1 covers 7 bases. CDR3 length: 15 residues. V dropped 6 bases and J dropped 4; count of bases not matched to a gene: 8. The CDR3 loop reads CASSHWTGLTGELFF. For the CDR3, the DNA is TGTGCCAGCAGCCACTGGACAGGTCTCACCGGGGAGCTGTTTTTT.

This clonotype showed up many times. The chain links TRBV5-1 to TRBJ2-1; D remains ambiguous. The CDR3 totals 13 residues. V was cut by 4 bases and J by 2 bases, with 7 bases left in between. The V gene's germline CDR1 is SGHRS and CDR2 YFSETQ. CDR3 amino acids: CASSPSAYNEQFF. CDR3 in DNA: TGCGCCAGCAGCCCTTCGGCCTACAATGAGCAGTTCTTC.

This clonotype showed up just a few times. The DNA for the CDR3 is TGCGCCAGCGGGCTCAGGCTTGGGCGAGAGACCCAGTACTTC. It encodes CASGLRLGRETQYF. The chain joins TRBV5-1 to TRBJ2-5; no clear D. Trimming cost V 7 bases and J 4 bases, with 17 bases left between them. CDR3 size: 14 residues. CDR1 SGHRS and CDR2 YFSETQ come from the germline V gene.

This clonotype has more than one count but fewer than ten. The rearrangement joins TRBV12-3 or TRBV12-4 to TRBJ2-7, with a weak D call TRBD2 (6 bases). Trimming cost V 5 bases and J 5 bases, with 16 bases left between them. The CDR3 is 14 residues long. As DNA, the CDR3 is TGTGCCAGCAGTACCCGGGAGTCCCTTCACGAGCAGTACTTC. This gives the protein CASSTRESLHEQYF.

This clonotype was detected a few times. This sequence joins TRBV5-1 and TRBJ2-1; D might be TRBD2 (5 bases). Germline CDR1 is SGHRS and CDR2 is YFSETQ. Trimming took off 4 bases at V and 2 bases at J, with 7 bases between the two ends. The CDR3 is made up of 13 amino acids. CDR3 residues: CASSLAPYNEQFF. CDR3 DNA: TGCGCCAGCAGCCTAGCCCCCTACAATGAGCAGTTCTTC.

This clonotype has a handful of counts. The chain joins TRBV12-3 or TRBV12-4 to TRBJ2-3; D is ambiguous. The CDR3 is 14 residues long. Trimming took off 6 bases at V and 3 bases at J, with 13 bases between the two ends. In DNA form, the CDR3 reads TGTGCCAGCAGACGGACGGAACTAACAGATACGCAGTATTTT. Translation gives CASRRTELTDTQYF.

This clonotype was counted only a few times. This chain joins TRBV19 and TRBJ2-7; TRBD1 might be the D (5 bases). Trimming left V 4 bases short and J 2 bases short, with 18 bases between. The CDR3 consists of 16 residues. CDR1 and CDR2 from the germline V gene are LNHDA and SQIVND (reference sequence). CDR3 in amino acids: CASSTQLTGEPYEQYF. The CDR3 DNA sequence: TGTGCCAGTAGTACCCAGCTCACAGGAGAGCCCTACGAGCAGTACTTC.

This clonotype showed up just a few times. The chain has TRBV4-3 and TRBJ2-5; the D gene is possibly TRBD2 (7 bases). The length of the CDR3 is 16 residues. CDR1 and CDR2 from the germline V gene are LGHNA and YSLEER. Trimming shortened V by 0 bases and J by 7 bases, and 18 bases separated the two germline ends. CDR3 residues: CASSQEGGLAPGTQYF. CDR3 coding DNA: TGCGCCAGCAGCCAAGAGGGGGGGCTAGCGCCAGGGACCCAGTACTTC.

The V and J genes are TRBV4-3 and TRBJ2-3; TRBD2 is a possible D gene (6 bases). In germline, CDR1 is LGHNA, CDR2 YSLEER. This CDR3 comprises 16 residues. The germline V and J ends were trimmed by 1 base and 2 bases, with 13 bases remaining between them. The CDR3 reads CASSQVFRELTDTQYF. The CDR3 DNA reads TGCGCCAGCAGCCAAGTGTTCCGGGAGCTCACAGATACGCAGTATTTT.

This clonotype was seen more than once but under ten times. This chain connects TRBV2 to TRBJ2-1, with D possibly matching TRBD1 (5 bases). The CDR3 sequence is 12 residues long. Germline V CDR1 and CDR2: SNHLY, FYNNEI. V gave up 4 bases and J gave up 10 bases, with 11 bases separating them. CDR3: CASSVDNGEQFF. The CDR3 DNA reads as TGTGCCAGCAGTGTGGACAACGGCGAGCAGTTCTTC.

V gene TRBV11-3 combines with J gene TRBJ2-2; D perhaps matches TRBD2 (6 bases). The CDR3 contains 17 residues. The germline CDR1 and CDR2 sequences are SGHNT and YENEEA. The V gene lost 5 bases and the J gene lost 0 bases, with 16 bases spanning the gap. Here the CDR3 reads CASSASAGGANTGELFF. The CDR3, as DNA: TGTGCCAGCAGCGCCTCGGCGGGCGGGGCGAACACCGGGGAGCTGTTTTTT.

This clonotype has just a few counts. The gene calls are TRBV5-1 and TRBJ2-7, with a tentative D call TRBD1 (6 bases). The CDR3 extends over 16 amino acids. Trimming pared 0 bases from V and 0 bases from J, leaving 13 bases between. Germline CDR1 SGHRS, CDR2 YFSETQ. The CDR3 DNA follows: TGCGCCAGCAGCTTGGGTTCAGGGGATAGCTCCTACGAGCAGTACTTC. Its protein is CASSLGSGDSSYEQYF.

CDR3 sequence reads: CASSEPQTSYNEQFF. The DNA of the CDR3 is TGTGCCAGCAGTGAACCCCAGACCTCCTACAATGAGCAGTTCTTC. This chain links TRBV2 with TRBJ2-1; D gene uncertain. Deletions cut 2 bases from V and 0 bases from J, with 8 bases between. Germline CDR1 and CDR2: SNHLY and FYNNEI. The CDR3 covers 15 residues.

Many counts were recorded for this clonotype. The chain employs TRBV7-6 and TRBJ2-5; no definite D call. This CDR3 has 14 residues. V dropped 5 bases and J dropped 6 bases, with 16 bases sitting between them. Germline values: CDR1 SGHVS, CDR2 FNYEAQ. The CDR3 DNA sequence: TGTGCCAGCAGCCCCATGGCCCAGGAAAAGACCCAGTACTTC. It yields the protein CASSPMAQEKTQYF.

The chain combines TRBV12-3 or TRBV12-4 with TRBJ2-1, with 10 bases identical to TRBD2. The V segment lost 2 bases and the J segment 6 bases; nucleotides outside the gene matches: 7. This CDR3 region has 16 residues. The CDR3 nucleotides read TGTGCCAGCAGTTTACTAGCGGGAGTACTTGCCAATGAGCAGTTCTTC. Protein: CASSLLAGVLANEQFF.

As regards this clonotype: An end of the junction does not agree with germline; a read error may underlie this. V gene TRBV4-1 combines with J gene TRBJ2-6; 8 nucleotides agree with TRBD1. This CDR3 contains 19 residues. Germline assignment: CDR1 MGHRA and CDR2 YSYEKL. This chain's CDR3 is CARSQRPGTGRSGANVLTF. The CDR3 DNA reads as TGCGCCCGCAGCCAACGTCCCGGGACAGGTCGCTCTGGGGCCAACGTCCTGACTTTC.

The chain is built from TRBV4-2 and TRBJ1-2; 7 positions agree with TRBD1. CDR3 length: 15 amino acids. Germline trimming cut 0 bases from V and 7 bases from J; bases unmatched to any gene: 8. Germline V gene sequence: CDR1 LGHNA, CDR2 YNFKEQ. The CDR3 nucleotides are TGTGCCAGCAGCCAAGATACAGGGGAAAGTGGTGGCTACACCTTC. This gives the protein CASSQDTGESGGYTF.

The chain's CDR3 is CASSQRAQDRVGGNEQFF. The CDR3, as DNA: TGCGCCAGCAGCCAAAGGGCCCAGGACAGGGTTGGAGGCAATGAGCAGTTCTTC. The chain recombines TRBV4-1 with TRBJ2-1; TRBD1 aligns across 8 bases. The CDR3 runs to 18 residues. From germline, CDR1 is MGHRA and CDR2 YSYEKL. V lost 2 bases, J lost 6 bases, and 15 bases stayed unmatched.

In nucleotides, the CDR3 is TGTGCCAGCTCCGGCGGCCCGGGCCTCTCCTACGAGCAGTACTTC. It yields the protein CASSGGPGLSYEQYF. V gene TRBV18 combines with J gene TRBJ2-7; D not certain. The CDR3 loop spans 15 amino acids. Deletions cut 6 bases from V and 0 bases from J, with 15 bases between. The germline V gene encodes CDR1 KGHSH and CDR2 LQKENI.

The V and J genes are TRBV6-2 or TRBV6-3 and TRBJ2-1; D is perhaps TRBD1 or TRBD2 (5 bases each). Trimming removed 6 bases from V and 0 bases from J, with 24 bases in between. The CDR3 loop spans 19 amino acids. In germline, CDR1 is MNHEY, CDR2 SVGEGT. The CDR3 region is CASSERWDQIVVSYNEQFF. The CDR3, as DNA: TGTGCCAGCAGCGAGCGATGGGACCAGATCGTTGTCTCCTACAATGAGCAGTTCTTC.